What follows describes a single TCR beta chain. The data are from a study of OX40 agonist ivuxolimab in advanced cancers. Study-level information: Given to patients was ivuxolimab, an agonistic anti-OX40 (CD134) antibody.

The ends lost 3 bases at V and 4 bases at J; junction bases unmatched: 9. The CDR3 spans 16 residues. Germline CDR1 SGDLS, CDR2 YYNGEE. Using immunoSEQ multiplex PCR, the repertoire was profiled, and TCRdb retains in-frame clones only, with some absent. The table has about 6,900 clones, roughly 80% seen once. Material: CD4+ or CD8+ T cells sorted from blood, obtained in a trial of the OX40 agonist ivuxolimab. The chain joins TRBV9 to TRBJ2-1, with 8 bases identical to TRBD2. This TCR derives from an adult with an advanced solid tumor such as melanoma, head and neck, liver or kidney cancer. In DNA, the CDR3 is TGTGCCAGCAGCGGGCCCGGCGGGAGGACTTACAATGAGCAGTTCTTC. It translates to CASSGPGGRTYNEQFF.